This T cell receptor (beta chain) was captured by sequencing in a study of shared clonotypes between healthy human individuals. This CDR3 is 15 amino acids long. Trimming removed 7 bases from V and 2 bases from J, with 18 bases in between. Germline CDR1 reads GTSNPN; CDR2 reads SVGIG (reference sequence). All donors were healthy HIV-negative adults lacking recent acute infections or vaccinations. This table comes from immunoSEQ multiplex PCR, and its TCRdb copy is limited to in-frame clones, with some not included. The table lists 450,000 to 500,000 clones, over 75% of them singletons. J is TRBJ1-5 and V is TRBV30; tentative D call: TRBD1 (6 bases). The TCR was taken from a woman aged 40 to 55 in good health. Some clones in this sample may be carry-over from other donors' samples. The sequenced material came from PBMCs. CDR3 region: CAFSRTAGGNQPQHF. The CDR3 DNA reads TGTGCCTTCTCCCGGACAGCTGGGGGCAATCAGCCCCAGCATTTT.